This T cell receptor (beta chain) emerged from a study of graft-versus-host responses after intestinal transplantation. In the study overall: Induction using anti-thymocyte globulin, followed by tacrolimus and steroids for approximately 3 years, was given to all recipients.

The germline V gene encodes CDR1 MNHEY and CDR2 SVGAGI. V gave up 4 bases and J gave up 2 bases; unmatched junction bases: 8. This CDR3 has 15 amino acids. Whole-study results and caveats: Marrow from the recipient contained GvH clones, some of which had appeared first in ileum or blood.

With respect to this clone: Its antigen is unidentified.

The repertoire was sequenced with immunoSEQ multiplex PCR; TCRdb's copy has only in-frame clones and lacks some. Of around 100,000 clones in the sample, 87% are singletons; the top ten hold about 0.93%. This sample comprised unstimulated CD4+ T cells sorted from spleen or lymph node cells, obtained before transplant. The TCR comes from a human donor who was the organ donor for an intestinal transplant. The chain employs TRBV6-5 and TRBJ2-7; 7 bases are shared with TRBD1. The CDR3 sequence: CASSSRQGQAYEQYF. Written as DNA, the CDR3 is TGTGCCAGCAGTTCCAGACAGGGCCAAGCCTACGAGCAGTACTTC.